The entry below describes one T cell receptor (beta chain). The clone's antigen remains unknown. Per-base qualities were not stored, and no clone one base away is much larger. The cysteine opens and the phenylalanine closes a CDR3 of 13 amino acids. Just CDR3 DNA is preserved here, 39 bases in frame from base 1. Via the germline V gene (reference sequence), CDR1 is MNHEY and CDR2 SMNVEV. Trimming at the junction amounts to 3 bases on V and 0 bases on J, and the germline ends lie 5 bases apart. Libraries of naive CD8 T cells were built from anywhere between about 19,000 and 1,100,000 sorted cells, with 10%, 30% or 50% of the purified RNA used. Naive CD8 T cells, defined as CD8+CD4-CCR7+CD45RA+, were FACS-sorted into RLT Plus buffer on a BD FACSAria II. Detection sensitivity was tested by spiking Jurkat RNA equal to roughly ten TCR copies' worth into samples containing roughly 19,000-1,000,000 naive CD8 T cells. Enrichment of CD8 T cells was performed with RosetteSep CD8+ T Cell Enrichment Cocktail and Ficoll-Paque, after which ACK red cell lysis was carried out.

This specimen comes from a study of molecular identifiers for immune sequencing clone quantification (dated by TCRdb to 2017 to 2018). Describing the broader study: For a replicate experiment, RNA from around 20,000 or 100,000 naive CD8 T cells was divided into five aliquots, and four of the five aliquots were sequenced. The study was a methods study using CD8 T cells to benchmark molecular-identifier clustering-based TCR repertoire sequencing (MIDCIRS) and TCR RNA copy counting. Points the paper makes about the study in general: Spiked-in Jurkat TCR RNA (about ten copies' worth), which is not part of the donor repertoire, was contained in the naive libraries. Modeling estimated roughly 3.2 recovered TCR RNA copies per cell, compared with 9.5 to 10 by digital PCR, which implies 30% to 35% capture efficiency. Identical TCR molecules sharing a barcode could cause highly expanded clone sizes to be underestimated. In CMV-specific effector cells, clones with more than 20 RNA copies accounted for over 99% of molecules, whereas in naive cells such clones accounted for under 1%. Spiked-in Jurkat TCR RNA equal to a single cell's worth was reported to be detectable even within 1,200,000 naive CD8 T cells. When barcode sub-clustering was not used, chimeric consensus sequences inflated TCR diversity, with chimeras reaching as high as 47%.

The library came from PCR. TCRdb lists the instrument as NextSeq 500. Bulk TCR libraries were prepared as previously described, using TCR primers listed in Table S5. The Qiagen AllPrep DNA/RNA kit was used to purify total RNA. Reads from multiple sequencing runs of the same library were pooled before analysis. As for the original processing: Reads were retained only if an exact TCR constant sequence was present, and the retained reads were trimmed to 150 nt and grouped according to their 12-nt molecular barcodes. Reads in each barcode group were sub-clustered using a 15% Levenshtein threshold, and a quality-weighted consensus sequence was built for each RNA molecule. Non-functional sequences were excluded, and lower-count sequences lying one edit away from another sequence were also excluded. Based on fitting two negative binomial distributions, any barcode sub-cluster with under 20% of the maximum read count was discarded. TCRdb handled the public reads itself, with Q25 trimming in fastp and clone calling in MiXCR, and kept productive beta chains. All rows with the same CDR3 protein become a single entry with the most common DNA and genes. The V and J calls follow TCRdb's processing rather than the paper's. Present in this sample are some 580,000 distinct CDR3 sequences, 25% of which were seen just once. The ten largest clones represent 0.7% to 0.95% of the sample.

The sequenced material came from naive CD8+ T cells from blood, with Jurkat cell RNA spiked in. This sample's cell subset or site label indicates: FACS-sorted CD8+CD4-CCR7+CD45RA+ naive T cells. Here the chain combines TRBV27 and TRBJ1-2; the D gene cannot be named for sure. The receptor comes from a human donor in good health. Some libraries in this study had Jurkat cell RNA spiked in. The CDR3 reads CASSLSSNYGYTF. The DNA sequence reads TGTGCCAGCAGTTTGTCCTCTAACTATGGCTACACCTTC.